The rows below give T cell receptor beta chains drawn from one sample of a study of cytomegalovirus exposure and HLA in healthy donors. Assay used: immunoSEQ multiplex PCR; TCRdb lists only in-frame clones, some missing. In the table there are about 120,000 clones, roughly 76% of which are singletons. Specimen: PBMCs. The origin of the receptors is a woman between 50 and 59 years old in good health and CMV-seronegative. Each CDR3 is given with its conserved first and last residue. Each record gives: clone size, D gene, V gene, J gene, CDR3 protein, CDR3 DNA. A D gene is named only where the DNA matches it firmly. The listing skips clone size in some rows; elsewhere it reads once, few, many or a size class.

abundance: once; d_gene: -; v_gene: TRBV29-1; j_gene: TRBJ1-5; CDR3aa: CSVEEGGGQPQHF; CDR3nt: TGCAGCGTTGAAGAGGGAGGGGGTCAGCCCCAGCATTTT
abundance: -; d_gene: TRBD2; v_gene: TRBV10-1; j_gene: TRBJ2-1; CDR3aa: CARRGLAGNNEQFF; CDR3nt: TGCGCCAGACGGGGACTAGCGGGAAACAATGAGCAGTTCTTC
abundance: -; d_gene: TRBD1; v_gene: TRBV7-9; j_gene: TRBJ1-3; CDR3aa: CASSLGQQIGNTIYF; CDR3nt: TGTGCCAGCAGCTTGGGACAGCAGATTGGAAACACCATATATTTT
abundance: once; d_gene: TRBD2; v_gene: TRBV29-1; j_gene: TRBJ2-5; CDR3aa: CSGHTGGVETQYF; CDR3nt: TGCAGCGGTCACACGGGGGGAGTAGAGACCCAGTACTTC
abundance: once; d_gene: TRBD1; v_gene: TRBV6-5; j_gene: TRBJ2-7; CDR3aa: CASKNRGSDEQYF; CDR3nt: TGTGCCAGCAAGAACAGGGGTTCCGACGAGCAGTACTTC
abundance: -; d_gene: -; v_gene: TRBV2; j_gene: TRBJ2-7; CDR3aa: CASSAEGYEQYF; CDR3nt: TGTGCCAGCAGTGCCGAGGGCTACGAGCAGTACTTC
abundance: -; d_gene: TRBD2; v_gene: TRBV28; j_gene: TRBJ2-7; CDR3aa: CASRSGASYEQYF; CDR3nt: TGTGCCAGCAGGAGCGGGGCCTCCTACGAGCAGTACTTC
abundance: few; d_gene: -; v_gene: TRBV4-3; j_gene: TRBJ2-4; CDR3aa: CASSQGTGGAKNIQYF; CDR3nt: TGCGCCAGCAGCCAAGGGACCGGGGGAGCCAAAAACATTCAGTACTTC
abundance: few; d_gene: TRBD2; v_gene: TRBV2; j_gene: TRBJ2-5; CDR3aa: CASSVREAQETQYF; CDR3nt: TGTGCCAGCAGTGTCCGGGAGGCACAAGAGACCCAGTACTTC
abundance: few; d_gene: -; v_gene: TRBV30; j_gene: TRBJ2-5; CDR3aa: CAWSPGLTQYF; CDR3nt: TGTGCCTGGAGCCCGGGTTTGACCCAGTACTTC
abundance: once; d_gene: -; v_gene: TRBV20-1; j_gene: TRBJ2-5; CDR3aa: CSASLTETQYF; CDR3nt: TGCAGTGCTAGCCTAACAGAGACCCAGTACTTC
abundance: -; d_gene: -; v_gene: TRBV27; j_gene: TRBJ1-1; CDR3aa: CASSFSRESEAFF; CDR3nt: TGTGCCAGCAGTTTTTCTAGGGAGTCTGAAGCTTTCTTT
abundance: -; d_gene: -; v_gene: TRBV2; j_gene: TRBJ1-1; CDR3aa: CASSAYGAPEAFF; CDR3nt: TGTGCCAGCAGTGCGTATGGGGCCCCTGAAGCTTTCTTT
abundance: -; d_gene: -; v_gene: TRBV5-4; j_gene: TRBJ2-7; CDR3aa: CASSLSLSYEQYF; CDR3nt: TGTGCCAGCAGCTTGTCCCTATCCTACGAGCAGTACTTC
abundance: -; d_gene: TRBD1; v_gene: TRBV7-9; j_gene: TRBJ1-1; CDR3aa: CSSDFTDRGNTEAFF; CDR3nt: TGTTCCAGCGACTTTACGGACAGGGGAAACACTGAAGCTTTCTTT
abundance: once; d_gene: -; v_gene: TRBV4-1; j_gene: TRBJ2-3; CDR3aa: CASSQDPRFTDTQYF; CDR3nt: TGCGCCAGCAGCCAAGACCCCAGGTTTACAGATACGCAGTATTTT
abundance: -; d_gene: -; v_gene: TRBV28; j_gene: TRBJ2-7; CDR3aa: CASRGGFYEQYF; CDR3nt: TGTGCCAGCAGGGGAGGTTTCTACGAGCAGTACTTC
abundance: -; d_gene: -; v_gene: TRBV30; j_gene: TRBJ2-1; CDR3aa: CAWSVKGGTYNEQFF; CDR3nt: TGTGCCTGGAGTGTTAAAGGGGGTACTTACAATGAGCAGTTCTTC
abundance: -; d_gene: TRBD2; v_gene: TRBV28; j_gene: TRBJ2-2; CDR3aa: CASSAGTRVHGELFF; CDR3nt: TGTGCCAGCAGTGCCGGGACTAGGGTTCACGGGGAGCTGTTTTTT
abundance: -; d_gene: -; v_gene: TRBV6-1; j_gene: TRBJ2-1; CDR3aa: CASRLPVHNEQFF; CDR3nt: TGTGCCAGCCGTCTTCCGGTGCACAATGAGCAGTTCTTC
abundance: -; d_gene: -; v_gene: TRBV5-1; j_gene: TRBJ2-7; CDR3aa: CASSSPSTYEQYF; CDR3nt: TGCGCCAGCAGCTCCCCTAGCACGTACGAGCAGTACTTC
abundance: -; d_gene: -; v_gene: TRBV20-1; j_gene: TRBJ1-2; CDR3aa: CRGDTNYGYTF; CDR3nt: TGCAGGGGGGACACCAACTATGGCTACACCTTC
abundance: -; d_gene: TRBD1; v_gene: TRBV27; j_gene: TRBJ2-1; CDR3aa: CASEPTGALYNEQFF; CDR3nt: TGTGCCAGCGAACCGACAGGGGCCCTTTACAATGAGCAGTTCTTC
abundance: -; d_gene: TRBD1; v_gene: TRBV28; j_gene: TRBJ2-7; CDR3aa: CASSPPAGQGGYEQYF; CDR3nt: TGTGCCAGCAGTCCCCCCGCGGGACAGGGGGGTTACGAGCAGTACTTC
abundance: -; d_gene: -; v_gene: TRBV27; j_gene: TRBJ2-1; CDR3aa: CASSHGGGEQFF; CDR3nt: TGTGCCAGCAGTCACGGTGGTGGTGAGCAGTTCTTC
abundance: -; d_gene: TRBD2; v_gene: TRBV27; j_gene: TRBJ2-7; CDR3aa: CASRISSGIYYEQYF; CDR3nt: TGTGCCAGCAGAATATCTAGCGGGATTTACTACGAGCAGTACTTC
abundance: -; d_gene: TRBD2; v_gene: TRBV5-4; j_gene: TRBJ2-7; CDR3aa: CASGLAGVPLSYEQYF; CDR3nt: TGTGCCAGCGGACTAGCGGGAGTCCCCCTCTCCTACGAGCAGTACTTC
abundance: -; d_gene: TRBD2; v_gene: TRBV6-6; j_gene: TRBJ2-7; CDR3aa: CASSPGGIDEQYF; CDR3nt: TGTGCCAGCAGCCCGGGGGGGATTGACGAGCAGTACTTC
abundance: few; d_gene: TRBD2; v_gene: TRBV7-9; j_gene: TRBJ2-7; CDR3aa: CASSPTGTSGYYEQYF; CDR3nt: TGTGCCAGCAGCCCAACCGGGACTAGCGGATACTACGAGCAGTACTTC
abundance: -; d_gene: TRBD1; v_gene: TRBV7-9; j_gene: TRBJ1-2; CDR3aa: CSSSLAGDRDLYGYTF; CDR3nt: TGTTCCAGCAGCTTAGCTGGTGACAGGGACCTCTATGGCTACACCTTC